The rows below give T cell receptor beta chains drawn from one sample of a study of siplizumab effects on memory and regulatory T cells. Clones were sequenced by immunoSEQ multiplex PCR, and TCRdb holds only the in-frame ones, with some missing. The sample holds fewer than 110,000 clones; 80% to 95% are singletons and the top ten take 12%. Sequences were obtained from non-Treg CD4+ T cells sorted from blood. These receptor sequences come from a human donor in good health. The CDR3 runs from the conserved cysteine through the conserved F or W. A D gene is named only where the DNA matches it firmly. Clone size appears in some rows only: once, few, many, or a class for an expanded clone.

TRBD1	NA	13	TRBV28	TRBJ1-5	TGTGCCAGCAGGCGACAGGGGAAAGAGGCCCAGCATTTT	CASRRQGKEAQHF
TRBD1	NA	15	TRBV7-2	TRBJ2-7	TGTGCCAGCAGCTCCTCGCGGGACAGGGCAAACGAGCAGTACTTC	CASSSSRDRANEQYF
TRBD2	NA	13	TRBV27	TRBJ2-3	TGTGCCAGCGGACTAGCGGGAGAAGATACGCAGTATTTT	CASGLAGEDTQYF
NA	NA	18	TRBV14	TRBJ2-7	TGTGCCAGCAGCCAAGACCCGAGACGGCAGGGCGCTACCTACGAGCAGTACTTC	CASSQDPRRQGATYEQYF
NA	NA	22	TRBV18	TRBJ2-1	TGTGCCAGCTCACCAGACAGGGGAAGAAGAGCGGGAGTAGTTCACTCCTACAATGAGCAGTTCTTC	CASSPDRGRRAGVVHSYNEQFF
TRBD2	NA	17	TRBV5-6	TRBJ2-5	TGTGCCAGCAGCTGGAAAACTAGCGGGAGACCCTTGGAGACCCAGTACTTC	CASSWKTSGRPLETQYF
TRBD1	NA	15	TRBV30	TRBJ2-3	TGTGCCTGGAGTCCAGGGACAGGGAGCACAGATACGCAGTATTTT	CAWSPGTGSTDTQYF
NA	NA	16	TRBV28	TRBJ2-3	TGTGCCAGCAGTTACCCCCGGGGGGCTAGCACAGATACGCAGTATTTT	CASSYPRGASTDTQYF
NA	NA	14	TRBV2	TRBJ2-5	TGTGCCAGCAGCGCCGCCGACACTCAAGAGACCCAGTACTTC	CASSAADTQETQYF
NA	few	14	TRBV28	TRBJ1-2	TGTGCCAGCAGGCTATACCAGACCGGAGGCGGCTACACCTTC	CASRLYQTGGGYTF
NA	NA	15	TRBV5-1	TRBJ2-2	TGCGCCAGCAGCCGGGACGGGTCCCGCACCGGGGAGCTGTTTTTT	CASSRDGSRTGELFF
NA	NA	13	TRBV6-5	TRBJ1-5	TGTGCCGCCCATTCCGGGCTCAATCAGCCCCAGCATTTT	CAAHSGLNQPQHF
NA	NA	14	TRBV9	TRBJ2-3	TGTGCCAGCAGCGTAGTAGCCTACACAGATACGCAGTATTTT	CASSVVAYTDTQYF
NA	few	10	TRBV2	TRBJ1-4	TGTGCCAGCAGGGGTCGGGGCCTCCTTTTT	CASRGRGLLF
NA	NA	14	TRBV15	TRBJ1-2	TGTGCCACCAGCAGAGAAATAAGGCAAAGTGGCTACACCTTC	CATSREIRQSGYTF
NA	once	15	TRBV6-4	TRBJ2-2	TGTGCCAGCAGTGTTGTGGGAACTAACACCGGGGAGCTGTTTTTT	CASSVVGTNTGELFF
NA	NA	12	TRBV11-3	TRBJ2-7	TGTGCCAGCAGCTCACAGGTCCTCGAGCAGTACTTC	CASSSQVLEQYF
NA	NA	17	TRBV4-1	TRBJ1-5	TGCGCCAGCAGCCAAGTTGATTTGGGGTTTAGCAATCAGCCCCAGCATTTT	CASSQVDLGFSNQPQHF
NA	NA	16	TRBV19	TRBJ1-4	TGTGCCAGTAGTCCGCCCCGGGCAGGAGGGGGTGAAAAACTGTTTTTT	CASSPPRAGGGEKLFF
NA	NA	14	TRBV30	TRBJ1-5	TGTGCCTGGAGTGCGGGGAACAGCAATCAGCCCCAGCATTTT	CAWSAGNSNQPQHF
TRBD1	NA	15	TRBV13	TRBJ1-5	TGTGCCAGCAGCCGTAACAGGGGGGAGCATCAGCCCCAGCATTTT	CASSRNRGEHQPQHF
TRBD2	NA	14	TRBV27	TRBJ2-7	TGTGCCAGCAGTTTGGCGGGAGGGACGGGAGAGCAGTACTTC	CASSLAGGTGEQYF
NA	NA	15	TRBV11-3	TRBJ1-4	TGTGCCAGCAGCTCGGACGGAACAACTAATGAAAAACTGTTTTTT	CASSSDGTTNEKLFF
TRBD1	NA	14	TRBV6-5	TRBJ2-1	TGTGCCAGCAGGCCCACAGGGGGGAGGTATGAGCAGTTCTTC	CASRPTGGRYEQFF
TRBD1	NA	16	TRBV5-5	TRBJ2-3	TGTGCCAGCAACTCCGGGACAGTTTTTAGCACAGATACGCAGTATTTT	CASNSGTVFSTDTQYF
NA	NA	14	TRBV5-1	TRBJ2-7	TGCGCCAGCAGCTTCGACAGTGTGACCTACGAGCAGTACTTC	CASSFDSVTYEQYF
NA	NA	13	TRBV7-2	TRBJ1-5	TGTGCCAGCAGCCCGACCCTGGACCAGCCCCAGCATTTT	CASSPTLDQPQHF
NA	NA	12	TRBV19	TRBJ2-1	TGTGCCAGTAGTATAGAGATAAATGAGCAGTTCTTC	CASSIEINEQFF
TRBD2	NA	16	TRBV9	TRBJ2-2	TGTGCCAGCAGCGTCGGGACTAGCAGGCACACCGGGGAGCTGTTTTTT	CASSVGTSRHTGELFF
TRBD2	NA	16	TRBV5-5	TRBJ2-7	TGTGCCAGCAGCCGAAGACTAGCGGAGCGACTAGACGAGCAGTACTTC	CASSRRLAERLDEQYF
TRBD2	NA	14	TRBV6-1	TRBJ2-5	TGTGCCAGCAGTGAGGGAGGGGCCTGGGAGACCCAGTACTTC	CASSEGGAWETQYF
NA	NA	11	TRBV20-1	TRBJ1-1	TGCAGTGCGGAGCGTGGCACTGAAGCTTTCTTT	CSAERGTEAFF
TRBD1	NA	13	TRBV6-5	TRBJ1-5	TGTGCCAGCAGTAAGACAGGGCGACAGCCCCAGCATTTT	CASSKTGRQPQHF
NA	NA	14	TRBV7-2	TRBJ1-2	TGTGCCAGCAGCGCATGGACCCGGAATCTTGGCTACACCTTC	CASSAWTRNLGYTF
NA	NA	12	TRBV4-2	TRBJ2-7	TGTGCCAGCAGCAAGCCGGGCTACGAGCAGTACTTC	CASSKPGYEQYF
TRBD1	NA	14	TRBV4-1	TRBJ1-2	TGCGCCAGCAGCCCTGCCAGGGGGCTGGTTGGCTACACCTTC	CASSPARGLVGYTF
NA	NA	16	TRBV19	TRBJ1-5	TGTGCCAGTAGTATACGGGATGGGGGGAGCAATCAGCCCCAGCATTTT	CASSIRDGGSNQPQHF
TRBD2	NA	14	TRBV7-3	TRBJ2-7	TGTGCCAGCAGCTTAAACGGGAGGGAAAACGAGCAGTACTTC	CASSLNGRENEQYF
NA	once	14	TRBV14	TRBJ2-7	TGTGCCAGCAGCCAGGGGGGTTCCTCCTACGAGCAGTACTTC	CASSQGGSSYEQYF
NA	NA	13	TRBV5-1	TRBJ2-1	TGCGCCAGCAGCTTGGTGAGTACAAATGAGCAGTTCTTC	CASSLVSTNEQFF
NA	NA	14	TRBV11-3	TRBJ2-2	TGTGCCAGCAGCTTGGGGTCCAACACCGGGGAGCTGTTTTTT	CASSLGSNTGELFF
NA	NA	14	TRBV29-1	TRBJ2-7	TGCAGCGTGGTCCAGCTCGGACAGAAAAGCGAGCAGTACTTC	CSVVQLGQKSEQYF
TRBD1	NA	15	TRBV27	TRBJ1-2	TGTGCCAGCAGGGCCCAGGGGGCGTTGGGGTATGGCTACACCTTC	CASRAQGALGYGYTF
TRBD1	NA	15	TRBV27	TRBJ2-7	TGTGCCAGCAGAGATTCCGGACAGGGAGCCTACGAGCAGTACTTC	CASRDSGQGAYEQYF
NA	NA	14	TRBV7-8	TRBJ2-7	TGTGCCAGCAGCACCAACAGGGTTTTCTACGAGCAGTACTTC	CASSTNRVFYEQYF
TRBD1	once	15	TRBV7-8	TRBJ1-4	TGTGCCAGCAGCTTGCGGCAGGGGGGGAATGAAAAACTGTTTTTT	CASSLRQGGNEKLFF
NA	NA	16	TRBV7-9	TRBJ2-3	TGTGCCAGCAGCGGGAGGGTACAGGGGGGAACAGATACGCAGTATTTT	CASSGRVQGGTDTQYF
NA	NA	10	TRBV29-1	TRBJ2-5	TGCAGCGTTGAATGGGAGACCCAGTACTTC	CSVEWETQYF
TRBD2	NA	14	TRBV5-6	TRBJ2-7	TGTGCCAGCAGCCCATTAGCGGGAGTTTACGAGCAGTACTTC	CASSPLAGVYEQYF
TRBD1	NA	16	TRBV30	TRBJ2-1	TGTGCCTGGAGTGTACAGGGGGCGTCTTTAGCCCGTGAGCAGTTCTTC	CAWSVQGASLAREQFF
NA	NA	14	TRBV27	TRBJ2-7	TGTGCCAGCAGTGTGGACCTCGGCTCCTACGAGCAGTACTTC	CASSVDLGSYEQYF
NA	NA	15	TRBV5-6	TRBJ2-5	TGTGCCAGCAGCTTGTATCGGGGGAGAAGGGAGACCCAGTACTTC	CASSLYRGRRETQYF
NA	once	14	TRBV5-5	TRBJ2-7	TGTGCCAGCGAAAGATGGGGCACCTACTACGAGCAGTACTTC	CASERWGTYYEQYF
NA	NA	13	TRBV7-7	TRBJ2-3	TGTGCTAGCAGCCTCGACAGGACAGATACGCAGTATTTT	CASSLDRTDTQYF